The 12 T cell receptor beta chains in this list originate from one sample, sequenced in a study of blood T cell repertoires in COVID-19. Measured with immunoSEQ multiplex PCR; TCRdb has only the in-frame clones, and not every one. In the table there are around 210,000 clones, 80% to 90% of which are singletons. The specimen sequenced was peripheral blood. The receptors were gathered from a human donor in a cohort sampled during active COVID-19.

The chain recombines TRBV11-2 with TRBJ2-2, with D possibly TRBD2 on 6 matching bases. Germline-derived CDR1 and CDR2 are SGHAT and FQNNGV. This CDR3 is 16 amino acids long. V was clipped by 5 bases and J by 3 bases, with 16 bases between them. The CDR3 protein is CASSPLAVADTGELFF. The CDR3 nucleotides read TGTGCCAGCAGCCCCCTTGCGGTAGCGGACACCGGGGAGCTGTTTTTT.

The gene calls are TRBV6-6 and TRBJ1-5; D might be TRBD1 (6 bases). Per germline, CDR1 MNHNY and CDR2 SVGAGI (reference sequence). The CDR3 is made up of 16 amino acids. V lost 2 bases to trimming and J lost 3 bases, with 14 bases between them. CDR3 region: CASSYLGQSLNQPQHF. Here the CDR3 DNA reads TGTGCCAGCAGTTACCTCGGACAGAGTCTCAATCAGCCCCAGCATTTT.

The chain joins TRBV27 to TRBJ1-2; TRBD1 aligns across 8 bases. This CDR3 comprises 13 residues. The germline gives CDR1 MNHEY, CDR2 SMNVEV (reference sequence). The V and J ends lost 5 bases and 5 bases, in that order; junction bases with no gene match: 4. In nucleotides, the CDR3 is TGTGCCAGCAGTCAGACAGGGGCGTATGGCTACACCTTC. Encoded protein: CASSQTGAYGYTF.

In DNA, the CDR3 is TGCGCCAGCAGCCAAGGGCCGGGACTAGCTCCCCACGAGCAGTACTTC. Protein sequence: CASSQGPGLAPHEQYF. V is TRBV4-1 and J is TRBJ2-7; 9 bases align to TRBD2. Germline lookup yields CDR1 MGHRA and CDR2 YSYEKL. The V segment lost 1 base and the J segment 5 bases; nucleotides outside the gene matches: 9. This CDR3 spans 16 amino acids.

The V gene is TRBV24-1, the J gene TRBJ1-4; D is undetermined. The germline V gene encodes CDR1 KGHDR and CDR2 SFDVKD. Trimming took 9 bases from V and 0 from J, leaving 10 bases between them. This CDR3 is 14 amino acids long. DNA of the CDR3: TGTGCCACCGTGAGGAAACCAACTAATGAAAAACTGTTTTTT. This gives the protein CATVRKPTNEKLFF.

The chain has TRBV19 and TRBJ2-3; 7 bases match TRBD2. This CDR3 has 14 residues. The V segment lost 5 bases and the J segment 5 bases; nucleotides outside the gene matches: 7. CDR1 is LNHDA, CDR2 SQIVND, per germline (reference sequence). The CDR3 DNA reads TGTGCCAGTAGTTTCAGCAGGACTAGAGATACGCAGTATTTT. This codes for CASSFSRTRDTQYF.

V and J are TRBV24-1 and TRBJ2-5; 12 bases align to TRBD2. The CDR3 has 19 residues. V gave up 3 bases and J gave up 7 bases; unmatched junction bases: 17. Germline lookup yields CDR1 KGHDR and CDR2 SFDVKD. The DNA of the CDR3 is TGTGCCACCAGTGATAAGAGGACTAGCGGGATAGCCGGGTCGGGGACCCAGTACTTC. Translating gives CATSDKRTSGIAGSGTQYF.

The V gene is TRBV5-8, the J gene TRBJ2-3; D ambiguous. This CDR3 is built from 14 residues. Trimming removed 1 base at V and 3 bases at J, with 9 bases between. From germline, CDR1 is SGHTS and CDR2 YDEGEE. CDR3 region: CASSLSGVTDTQYF. The DNA for the CDR3 is TGTGCCAGCAGCTTGAGTGGAGTTACAGATACGCAGTATTTT.

The rearrangement joins TRBV12-5 to TRBJ1-4; D perhaps matches TRBD1 (5 bases). In germline, CDR1 is LGHNT, CDR2 FRNRAP. The CDR3 runs 15 residues. Trimming removed 3 bases at V and 5 bases at J, with 13 bases between. The CDR3 protein is CASGLQAGYNEKLFF. CDR3 in DNA: TGTGCTAGTGGTTTACAGGCAGGCTACAATGAAAAACTGTTTTTT.

The chain couples TRBV5-5 to TRBJ2-7; 9 positions match TRBD1. V gave up 5 bases and J gave up 3 bases; unmatched junction bases: 3. Germline CDR1 is SGHKS and CDR2 is YYEKEE (reference sequence). There are 13 residues in the CDR3. CDR3 sequence (DNA): TGTGCCAGCAGGAAGACAGGGGGCTACGAGCAGTACTTC. Residues: CASRKTGGYEQYF.

This clone was seen more than once but under ten times. V gene TRBV30 combines with J gene TRBJ2-1, with a weak D call TRBD2 (6 bases). Trimming took off 0 bases at V and 7 bases at J, with 13 bases between the two ends. CDR3 length equals 14 residues. Germline V gene sequence: CDR1 GTSNPN, CDR2 SVGIG (reference sequence). CDR3 nucleotides: TGTGCCTGGAGTGTATACGGGAGTTTAAATGAGCAGTTCTTC. Translated, it gives CAWSVYGSLNEQFF.

In its sample, this clone was seen a few times. The V call is TRBV5-1, the J call TRBJ2-2; possible D gene TRBD2, 6 bases. Germline values: CDR1 SGHRS, CDR2 YFSETQ. The CDR3 consists of 15 residues. Trimming pared 2 bases from V and 6 bases from J, leaving 14 bases between. The CDR3 DNA sequence: TGCGCCAGCAGCTTACCCGGGACTCACCCCGGGGAGCTGTTTTTT. It specifies CASSLPGTHPGELFF.